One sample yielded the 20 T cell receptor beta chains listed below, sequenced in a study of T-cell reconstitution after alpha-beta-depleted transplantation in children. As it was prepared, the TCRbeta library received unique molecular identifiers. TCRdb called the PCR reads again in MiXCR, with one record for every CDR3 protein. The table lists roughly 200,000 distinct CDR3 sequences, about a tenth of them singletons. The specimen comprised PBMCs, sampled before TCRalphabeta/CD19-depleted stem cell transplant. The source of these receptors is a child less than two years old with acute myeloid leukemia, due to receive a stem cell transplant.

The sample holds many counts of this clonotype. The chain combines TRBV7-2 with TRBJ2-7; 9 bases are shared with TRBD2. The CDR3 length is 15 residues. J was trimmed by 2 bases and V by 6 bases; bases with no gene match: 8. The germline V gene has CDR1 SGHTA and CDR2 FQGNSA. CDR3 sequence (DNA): TGTGCCAGCAGTTATAGCGGGAGAGGGGCCTACGAGCAGTACTTC. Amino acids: CASSYSGRGAYEQYF.

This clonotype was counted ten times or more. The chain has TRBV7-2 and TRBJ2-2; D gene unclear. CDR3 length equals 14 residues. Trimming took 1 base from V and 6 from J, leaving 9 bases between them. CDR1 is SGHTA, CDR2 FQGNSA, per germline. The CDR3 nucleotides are TGTGCCAGCAGCTTAGTTTTGAGTTCCGGGGAGCTGTTTTTT. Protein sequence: CASSLVLSSGELFF. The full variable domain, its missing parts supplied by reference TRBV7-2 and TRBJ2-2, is GAGVSQSPSNKVTEKGKDVELRCDPISGHTALYWYRQSLGQGLEFLIYFQGNSAPDKSGLPSDRFSAERTGGSVSTLTIQRTQQEDSAVYLCASSLVLSSGELFFGEGSRLTVL.

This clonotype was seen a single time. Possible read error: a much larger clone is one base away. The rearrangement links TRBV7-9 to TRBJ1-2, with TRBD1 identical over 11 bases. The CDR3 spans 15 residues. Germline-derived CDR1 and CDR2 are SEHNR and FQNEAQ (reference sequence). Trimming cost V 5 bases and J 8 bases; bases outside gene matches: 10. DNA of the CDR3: TGTGCCAGCAGCCCCACCCGGACAGGGGGCGGAGGCTACACCTTC. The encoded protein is CASSPTRTGGGGYTF.

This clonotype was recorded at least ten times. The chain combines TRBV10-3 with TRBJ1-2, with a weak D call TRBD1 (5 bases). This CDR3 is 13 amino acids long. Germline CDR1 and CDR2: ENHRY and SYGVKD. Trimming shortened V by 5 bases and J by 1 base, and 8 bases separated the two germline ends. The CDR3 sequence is CAISPQGNYGYTF. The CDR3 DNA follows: TGTGCCATCAGTCCGCAGGGTAACTATGGCTACACCTTC.

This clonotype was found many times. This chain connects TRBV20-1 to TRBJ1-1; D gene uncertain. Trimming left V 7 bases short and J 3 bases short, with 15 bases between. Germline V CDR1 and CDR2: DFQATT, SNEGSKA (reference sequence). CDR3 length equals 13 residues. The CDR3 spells CSVGRAFDTEAFF. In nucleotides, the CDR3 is TGCAGTGTAGGCCGAGCGTTTGACACTGAAGCTTTCTTT.

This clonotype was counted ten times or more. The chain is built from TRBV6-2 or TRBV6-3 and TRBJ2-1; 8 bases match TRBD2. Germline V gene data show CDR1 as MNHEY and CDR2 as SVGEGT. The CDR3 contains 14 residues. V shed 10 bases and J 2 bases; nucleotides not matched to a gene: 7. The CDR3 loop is CATNPSGPYNEQFF. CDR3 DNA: TGTGCCACCAACCCTAGCGGGCCCTACAATGAGCAGTTCTTC.

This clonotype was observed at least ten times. The CDR3 is CASSLTSGGNQPQHF. CDR3 DNA: TGCGCCAGCAGCTTGACGAGCGGGGGCAATCAGCCCCAGCATTTT. The rearrangement uses TRBV5-1 and TRBJ1-5; D uncertain. Germline V gives CDR1 SGHRS, CDR2 YFSETQ. CDR3 length: 15 amino acids. V shed 1 base and J shed 2 bases, with 10 bases lying between them.

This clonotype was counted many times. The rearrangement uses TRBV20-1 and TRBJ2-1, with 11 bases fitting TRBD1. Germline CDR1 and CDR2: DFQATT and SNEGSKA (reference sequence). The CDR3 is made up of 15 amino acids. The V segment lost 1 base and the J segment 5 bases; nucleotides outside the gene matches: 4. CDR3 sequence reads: CSARGDRGSNNEQFF. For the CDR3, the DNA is TGCAGTGCTAGAGGGGACAGGGGGTCCAACAATGAGCAGTTCTTC.

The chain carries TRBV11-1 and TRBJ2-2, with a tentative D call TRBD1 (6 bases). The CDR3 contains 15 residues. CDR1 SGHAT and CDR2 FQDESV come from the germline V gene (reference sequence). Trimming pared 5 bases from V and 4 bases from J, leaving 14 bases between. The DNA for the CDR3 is TGTGCCAGCAGCCGCCCGGGACAACTCACCGGGGAGCTGTTTTTT. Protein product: CASSRPGQLTGELFF.

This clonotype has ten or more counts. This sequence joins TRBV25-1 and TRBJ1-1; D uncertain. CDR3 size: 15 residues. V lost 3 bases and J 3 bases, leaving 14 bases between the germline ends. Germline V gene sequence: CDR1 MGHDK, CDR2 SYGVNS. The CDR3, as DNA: TGTGCCAGCAGTGACTCTGGACGAGGGCACACTGAAGCTTTCTTT. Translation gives CASSDSGRGHTEAFF.

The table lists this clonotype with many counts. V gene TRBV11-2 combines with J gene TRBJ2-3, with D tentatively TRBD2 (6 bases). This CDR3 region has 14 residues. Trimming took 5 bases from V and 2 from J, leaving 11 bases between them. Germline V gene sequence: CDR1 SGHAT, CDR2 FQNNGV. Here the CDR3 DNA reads TGTGCCAGCAGCCGTAGCGGTACCACAGATACGCAGTATTTT. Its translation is CASSRSGTTDTQYF.

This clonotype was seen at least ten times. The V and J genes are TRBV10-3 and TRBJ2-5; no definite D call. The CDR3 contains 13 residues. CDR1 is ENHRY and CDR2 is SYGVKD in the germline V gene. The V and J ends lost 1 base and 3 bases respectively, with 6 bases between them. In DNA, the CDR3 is TGTGCCATCAGTGAGTATGGTGAAGAGACCCAGTACTTC. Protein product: CAISEYGEETQYF.

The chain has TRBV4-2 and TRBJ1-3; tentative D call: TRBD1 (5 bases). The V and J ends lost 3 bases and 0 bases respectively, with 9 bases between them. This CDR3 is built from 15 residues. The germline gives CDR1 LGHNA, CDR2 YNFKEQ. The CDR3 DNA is TGTGCCAGCAGCCACGGGGGGTCCTCTGGAAACACCATATATTTT. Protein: CASSHGGSSGNTIYF.

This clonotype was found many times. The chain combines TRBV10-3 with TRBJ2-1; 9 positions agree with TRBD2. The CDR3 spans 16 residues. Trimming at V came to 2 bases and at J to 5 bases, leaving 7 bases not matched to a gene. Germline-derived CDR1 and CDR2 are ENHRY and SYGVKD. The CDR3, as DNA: TGTGCCATCAGTGAGCCCTCAGCTAGCGGGGACAATGAGCAGTTCTTC. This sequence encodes CAISEPSASGDNEQFF.

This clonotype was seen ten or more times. CDR3 bases: TGTGCCAGCAGCGCAACACCCTTCAATCAGCCCCAGCATTTT. Its protein is CASSATPFNQPQHF. This chain links TRBV7-6 with TRBJ1-5; D gene uncertain. From germline, CDR1 is SGHVS and CDR2 FNYEAQ. V lost 5 bases and J 3 bases, leaving 11 bases between the germline ends. The CDR3 totals 14 residues.

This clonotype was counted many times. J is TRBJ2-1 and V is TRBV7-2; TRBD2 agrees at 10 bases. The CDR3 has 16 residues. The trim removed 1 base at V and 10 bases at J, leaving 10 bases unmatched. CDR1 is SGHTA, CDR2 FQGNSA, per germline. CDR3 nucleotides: TGTGCCAGCAGCTTAGTCCCGGGACTAGCGAGAGGAGAGCAGTTCTTC. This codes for CASSLVPGLARGEQFF.

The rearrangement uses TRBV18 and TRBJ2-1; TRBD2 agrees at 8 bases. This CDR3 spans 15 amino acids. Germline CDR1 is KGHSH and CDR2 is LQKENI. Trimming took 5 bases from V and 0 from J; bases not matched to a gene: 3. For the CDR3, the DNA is TGTGCCAGCTCAGTGACTAGCGACTCCTACAATGAGCAGTTCTTC. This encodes CASSVTSDSYNEQFF.

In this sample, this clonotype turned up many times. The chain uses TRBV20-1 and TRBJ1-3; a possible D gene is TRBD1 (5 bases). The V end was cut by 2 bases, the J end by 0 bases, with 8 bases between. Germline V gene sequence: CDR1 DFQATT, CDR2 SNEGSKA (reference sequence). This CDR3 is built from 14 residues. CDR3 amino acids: CSARSGGSGNTIYF. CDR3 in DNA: TGCAGTGCTAGAAGTGGGGGCTCTGGAAACACCATATATTTT.

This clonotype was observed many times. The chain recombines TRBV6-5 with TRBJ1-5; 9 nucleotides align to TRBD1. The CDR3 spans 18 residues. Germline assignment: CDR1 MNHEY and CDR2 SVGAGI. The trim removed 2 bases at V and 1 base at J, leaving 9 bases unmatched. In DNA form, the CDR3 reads TGTGCCAGCAGTTACGAGACAGGGGGTTTGTGGAGCAATCAGCCCCAGCATTTT. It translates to CASSYETGGLWSNQPQHF.

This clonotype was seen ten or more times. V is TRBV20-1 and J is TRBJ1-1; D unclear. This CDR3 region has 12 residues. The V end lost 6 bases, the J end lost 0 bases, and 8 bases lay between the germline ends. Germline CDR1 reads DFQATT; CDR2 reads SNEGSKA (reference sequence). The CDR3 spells CSALTLNTEAFF. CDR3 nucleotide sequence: TGCAGTGCCTTGACACTGAACACTGAAGCTTTCTTT.